A single sample gave rise to the 8 T cell receptor beta chains below, sequenced in a study of blood T cell repertoires in COVID-19 (dated by TCRdb to 2019 to 2021). Library method: the immunoSEQ multiplex PCR assay. Drawn from immuneACCESS, this table holds only the in-frame rearrangements with V and J called that TCRdb kept. Clones are partly lost; checked studies trace under half to an unresolved V gene and leave the rest unexplained. Within this sample are some 300,000 clones, with about 87% of them counted one time only. The top ten clones comprise 1% to 1.5% of the sample. Material for sequencing was peripheral blood. Receptors were obtained from a man aged 65 to 85 with acute or convalescent COVID-19.

This chain connects TRBV7-2 to TRBJ2-2; TRBD1 matches 12 bases. V lost 1 base to trimming and J lost 3 bases; unmatched junction nucleotides: 3. The CDR3 consists of 17 residues. CDR1 is SGHTA and CDR2 is FQGNSA in the germline V gene. This chain's CDR3 is CASSLVGTGGYTGELFF. The CDR3 DNA follows: TGTGCCAGCAGCTTAGTAGGGACAGGGGGCTACACCGGGGAGCTGTTTTTT.

This chain connects TRBV5-1 to TRBJ1-4, with D unclear. CDR1 and CDR2 from the germline V gene are SGHRS and YFSETQ. V lost 4 bases and J lost 0, with 16 bases in between. The CDR3 has 17 residues. The CDR3 DNA reads as TGCGCCAGCAGCCGGGGAGGAGACCTGGCAACTAATGAAAAACTGTTTTTT. This translates into CASSRGGDLATNEKLFF.

This sequence joins TRBV5-6 and TRBJ2-3; D is unclear. V lost 1 base and J lost 2, with 11 bases in between. This CDR3 contains 15 residues. The V gene's germline CDR1 is SGHDT and CDR2 YYEEEE. Here the CDR3 reads CASSLLRQYTDTQYF. CDR3 DNA: TGTGCCAGCAGCTTGTTGCGGCAGTACACAGATACGCAGTATTTT.

V usage is TRBV9 and J usage is TRBJ2-3, with a tentative D call TRBD1 (5 bases). V was clipped by 4 bases and J by 4 bases, with 25 bases between them. Germline CDR1 and CDR2: SGDLS and YYNGEE. The CDR3 has 18 residues. The CDR3 reads CASSKEIAGQGISDTQYF. The CDR3 region has the DNA TGTGCCAGCAGCAAAGAGATTGCTGGTCAGGGAATTTCAGATACGCAGTATTTT.

There are a few counts of this clone. The CDR3 here is CAVGRGNLLEAFF. The CDR3, as DNA: TGTGCCGTCGGGCGGGGAAACTTGTTAGAAGCTTTCTTT. V usage is TRBV6-5 and J usage is TRBJ1-1; D uncertain. Looked up from germline, CDR1 is MNHEY and CDR2 is SVGAGI. The CDR3 runs to 13 residues. Trimming shortened V by 11 bases and J by 8 bases, and 21 bases separated the two germline ends.

CDR3 sequence (DNA): TGTGCCAGCGGGGCGGGGAGCAGCAATCAGCCCCAGCATTTT. Protein sequence: CASGAGSSNQPQHF. The chain is built from TRBV6-5 and TRBJ1-5; a possible D gene is TRBD1 (5 bases). There are 14 residues in the CDR3. V was pared by 8 bases and J by 1 base, with 12 bases between. CDR1 and CDR2 (germline): MNHEY, SVGAGI.

The chain has TRBV28 and TRBJ1-1, with unresolved D. The V end was cut by 10 bases, the J end by 0 bases, with 9 bases between. The CDR3 extends over 12 amino acids. Germline V gene lookup returns CDR1 MDHEN and CDR2 SYDVKM. CDR3 region: CATSSMNTEAFF. The DNA of the CDR3 is TGTGCCACTTCGAGCATGAACACTGAAGCTTTCTTT.

J is TRBJ1-2 and V is TRBV28; TRBD1 matches 10 bases. The CDR3 has 13 residues. V trimming: 6 bases; J trimming: 10 bases; junction bases outside the gene matches: 8. The germline V gene has CDR1 MDHEN and CDR2 SYDVKM. This chain's CDR3 is CASSSGQGVDYTF. The CDR3 DNA sequence: TGTGCCAGCAGCTCCGGACAGGGGGTGGACTACACCTTC.